This T cell receptor (beta chain) was recorded in a study of cytomegalovirus exposure and HLA in healthy donors. Study overall: Earlier sequencing of some 170 million T cells yielded 90 million to 140 million unique TCR beta sequences.

Germline CDR1 SGHRS, CDR2 YFSETQ. CDR3 size: 16 residues. A multiplex PCR was run with 60 Vbeta primers and 13 Jbeta primers. The protocol was immunoSEQ multiplex PCR, while the TCRdb copy is restricted to in-frame clones and leaves out a portion. This sample has about 95,000 clones, with about four fifths found just once. For this clone: The antigen is not known.

Study-wide results and limits: Later genetic work tied a missense DCLRE1C variant to beta-chain V and J trimming. Later analysis indicated greater clonal expansion among HLA-associated TCR beta chains than among equally common other chains.

Sequencing used PBMCs. The V gene is TRBV5-1, the J gene TRBJ2-5; 7 positions match TRBD2. The end of the DNA fits TRBJ2-7 better, so the J call may be wrong. This TCR derives from a man aged 25-45 years in good health and CMV-seropositive. CDR3 in DNA: TGCGCCAGCAGCTTGTGGGGGGGTACGAGCTCCTACGAGCAGTACTTC. It encodes CASSLWGGTSSYEQYF.